This T cell receptor (beta chain) is drawn from a study of T cell responses to AZD1222 COVID-19 vaccine. Overall study context: Second doses at about 4 or about 12 weeks were pooled.

Profiling relied on immunoSEQ multiplex PCR, and the TCRdb table lists in-frame clones only, not all of them. The table records 120,000 to 150,000 clones, more than 70% of them present only once. CDR1 is MNHEY and CDR2 is SVGEGT in the germline V gene. The CDR3 has 15 residues. Trimming stripped 2 bases from V and 4 bases from J, with 14 bases between. The receptor's source is an adult in good health. V usage is TRBV6-2 or TRBV6-3 and J usage is TRBJ1-2; D is unresolved. The sample in question was peripheral blood, obtained on day 0 of AZD1222 vaccination. The CDR3: CASSYDRPESYGYTF. The CDR3 bases are TGTGCCAGCAGTTACGATCGCCCGGAGAGCTATGGCTACACCTTC.